Below are 11 T cell receptor beta chains sequenced from a single sample in a study of early T cells in non-severe SARS-CoV-2 infection. Using its own MiXCR run on the 5' RACE reads, TCRdb lists one record per CDR3 protein. The sample yields roughly 100,000 distinct CDR3 sequences, 13% seen once. Sequenced sample: whole blood. The receptors stem from an adult who was a healthcare worker with PCR-confirmed SARS-CoV-2 infection or an uninfected control (not recorded which).

There are a few counts of this clonotype. This rearrangement joins TRBV9 to TRBJ2-3, with D unresolved. Per the germline V gene, CDR1 is SGDLS and CDR2 is YYNGEE. The ends were cut back, 0 bases at V and 9 bases at J, with 2 bases in the middle. The CDR3 loop spans 10 amino acids. The CDR3 nucleotides are TGTGCCAGCAGCGTAGTGACGCAGTATTTT. Protein product: CASSVVTQYF.

The chain uses TRBV6-5 and TRBJ2-7; D unclear. The CDR3 runs to 17 residues. Germline V gives CDR1 MNHEY, CDR2 SVGAGI. Trimming left V 0 bases short and J 2 bases short, with 17 bases between. The CDR3 DNA sequence: TGTGCCAGCAGTTACTCGCTGAAAAAAGGGAATGCCTACGAGCAGTACTTC. Translated, it gives CASSYSLKKGNAYEQYF.

V is TRBV5-4 and J is TRBJ2-7; D could derive from TRBD1 or TRBD2 (5 bases each). V dropped 0 bases and J dropped 2 bases, with 15 bases sitting between them. The germline V gene encodes CDR1 SGHNT and CDR2 YYREEE (reference sequence). The CDR3 spans 16 residues. CDR3 DNA: TGTGCCAGCAGCTTGGGGGGATTACGGGACCCCTACGAGCAGTACTTC. Translating gives CASSLGGLRDPYEQYF.

The genes are TRBV29-1 and TRBJ2-7; D is tentatively TRBD1 or TRBD2 (5 bases each). The CDR3 consists of 13 residues. V shed 7 bases and J shed 4 bases, with 17 bases lying between them. CDR1 and CDR2 (germline): SQVTM, ANQGSEA. CDR3 sequence reads: CSAGGRERYEQYF. Here the CDR3 DNA reads TGCAGCGCCGGAGGCAGGGAGAGGTACGAGCAGTACTTC.

At least ten counts were recorded for this clonotype. This rearrangement joins TRBV20-1 to TRBJ1-1, with a tentative D call TRBD1 (5 bases). V was clipped by 4 bases and J by 3 bases, with 9 bases between them. Per the germline V gene, CDR1 is DFQATT and CDR2 is SNEGSKA (reference sequence). The CDR3 runs 12 residues. The CDR3 nucleotides read TGCAGTGCTACTATGGGGGACACTGAAGCTTTCTTT. Translating it yields CSATMGDTEAFF.

The chain recombines TRBV2 with TRBJ1-1, with D perhaps TRBD1 (5 bases). The CDR3 is 14 residues long. From germline, CDR1 is SNHLY and CDR2 FYNNEI. V dropped 9 bases and J dropped 4 bases, with 18 bases sitting between them. The chain's CDR3 is CASRNTGYGTEAFF. The CDR3, as DNA: TGTGCCAGTCGGAATACAGGCTACGGCACTGAAGCTTTCTTT.

This clonotype was seen repeatedly, ten times or more. The V call is TRBV12-3 or TRBV12-4, the J call TRBJ1-1; D gene uncertain. This CDR3 is 13 amino acids long. V lost 7 bases, J lost 3 bases, and 12 bases lay in between. The CDR3 region has the DNA TGTGCCAGCACCCCTCGTAGGGACACTGAAGCTTTCTTT. Protein sequence: CASTPRRDTEAFF.

In its sample, this clonotype was seen a few times. The chain links TRBV20-1 to TRBJ2-3; the match to TRBD2 covers 11 bases. Germline lookup yields CDR1 DFQATT and CDR2 SNEGSKA (reference sequence). V lost 6 bases, J lost 2 bases, and 13 bases stayed unmatched. The CDR3 length is 17 residues. Written as DNA, the CDR3 is TGCAGTGCGGACAGAAGTTTAGCGGGAGGGACCACAGATACGCAGTATTTT. It is translated as CSADRSLAGGTTDTQYF.

The rearrangement joins TRBV12-3 or TRBV12-4 to TRBJ2-7; no clear D. The CDR3 has 13 amino acids. The ends were cut back, 3 bases at V and 3 bases at J, with 9 bases in the middle. CDR3 sequence: CASSLGRGYEQYF. As DNA, the CDR3 is TGTGCCAGCAGTTTGGGCCGCGGCTACGAGCAGTACTTC.

With regard to this clonotype: With a much larger clone just one base away, this may be a read error. This CDR3 is CASSRGHPTGELFF. In nucleotides, the CDR3 is TGCGCCAGCAGCCGAGGACACCCCACCGGGGAGCTGTTTTTT. The chain carries TRBV5-1 and TRBJ2-2; possible D gene TRBD1, 5 bases. CDR3 size: 14 residues. Germline V gene lookup returns CDR1 SGHRS and CDR2 YFSETQ. V was shortened by 4 bases and J by 4 bases, with 11 bases between the two germline ends.

The chain carries TRBV11-2 and TRBJ2-7, with D perhaps matching TRBD1 (6 bases). Looked up from germline, CDR1 is SGHAT and CDR2 is FQNNGV. The V end was cut by 3 bases, the J end by 6 bases, with 15 bases between. This CDR3 spans 14 amino acids. The DNA for the CDR3 is TGTGCCAGCAGCTTGGGACAAACCCTCACCGAGCAGTACTTC. Translation gives CASSLGQTLTEQYF.